A selection of T cell receptor beta chains follows, all from one sample in a study of blood T cell repertoires in COVID-19. The protocol was immunoSEQ multiplex PCR, while the TCRdb copy is restricted to in-frame clones and leaves out a portion. The sample lists about 210,000 clones, around 84% occurring once. Sample: peripheral blood. Receptor source: a man aged 40-55 years who had recovered from COVID-19. CDR3s include the opening cysteine and the closing phenylalanine or tryptophan. A D gene is named only where the DNA matches it firmly. Clone size is not always given. Where it is, it says once, few, many or a class for expanded clones.

CDR3 protein	CDR3 DNA	V gene	J gene	D gene	clone size
CAIPAGSTGELFF	TGTGCCATCCCCGCGGGTTCAACCGGGGAGCTGTTTTTT	TRBV10-3	TRBJ2-2	NA	NA
CSVEVTEYEAFF	TGCAGCGTTGAAGTTACAGAGTATGAAGCTTTCTTT	TRBV29-1	TRBJ1-1	NA	NA
CASSSAGGSYEQYF	TGTGCCAGTAGCTCTGCGGGAGGTTCCTACGAGCAGTACTTC	TRBV19	TRBJ2-7	TRBD2	NA
CASSKDRERKTFF	TGTGCCAGCAGCAAGGACAGGGAAAGGAAAACTTTCTTT	TRBV5-8	TRBJ1-1	TRBD1	NA
CASSPGTSGFEQYF	TGTGCCAGCTCACCAGGGACTAGCGGGTTCGAGCAGTACTTC	TRBV18	TRBJ2-7	TRBD2	NA
CASSGTSGGMVYTGELFF	TGTGCCAGCAGTGGCACTAGCGGGGGGATGGTATACACCGGGGAGCTGTTTTTT	TRBV6-1	TRBJ2-2	TRBD2	NA
CATSRTIGAIDTQYF	TGTGCCACCAGCAGAACTATTGGGGCCATTGATACGCAGTATTTT	TRBV15	TRBJ2-3	NA	NA
CASSLVPGGGYEQYF	TGTGCCAGCAGCTTAGTACCGGGGGGCGGCTACGAGCAGTACTTC	TRBV7-2	TRBJ2-7	NA	NA
CASSSRQGFDEQYF	TGTGCCAGCAGCTCCCGACAGGGGTTCGACGAGCAGTACTTC	TRBV7-9	TRBJ2-7	TRBD1	few
CASSRGTSGSYNEQFF	TGCGCCAGCAGCCGGGGGACTAGCGGATCCTACAATGAGCAGTTCTTC	TRBV4-1	TRBJ2-1	TRBD2	few
CASSPDRVGNSPLHF	TGTGCCAGCAGTCCTGACAGGGTCGGTAATTCACCCCTCCACTTT	TRBV27	TRBJ1-6	TRBD1	NA
CASSLDREDTRVLNTEAFF	TGTGCCAGCAGCTTAGATCGCGAGGACACCCGAGTCTTGAACACTGAAGCTTTCTTT	TRBV11-2	TRBJ1-1	NA	NA
CASSIAGRTGELFF	TGTGCCAGTAGTATTGCAGGGCGCACCGGGGAGCTGTTTTTT	TRBV19	TRBJ2-2	NA	few
CSAQMTEAFF	TGCAGCGCGCAGATGACTGAAGCTTTCTTT	TRBV29-1	TRBJ1-1	NA	NA
CASSRTGEGYTF	TGTGCCAGCAGCCGGACAGGGGAAGGCTACACCTTC	TRBV6-6	TRBJ1-2	TRBD1	NA
CASSQDAGAGYEQYF	TGCGCCAGCAGCCAAGACGCGGGAGCGGGCTACGAGCAGTACTTC	TRBV4-1	TRBJ2-7	TRBD2	few
CSVRDTNQPNQPQHF	TGCAGCGTTAGGGACACAAATCAGCCAAATCAGCCCCAGCATTTT	TRBV29-1	TRBJ1-5	NA	NA
CASSLAGGIYEQYF	TGTGCCAGCAGCCTAGCGGGGGGCATCTACGAGCAGTACTTC	TRBV28	TRBJ2-7	TRBD2	NA
CASRSEIGTGLDEQYF	TGTGCCAGCAGATCAGAGATCGGGACAGGGCTTGACGAGCAGTACTTC	TRBV7-9	TRBJ2-7	TRBD1	NA
CASSKPGQGAGANVLTF	TGTGCCAGCAGTAAACCGGGACAGGGGGCAGGGGCCAACGTCCTGACTTTC	TRBV28	TRBJ2-6	TRBD1	NA
CAISELTYNSPLHF	TGTGCCATCAGTGAACTGACCTATAATTCACCCCTCCACTTT	TRBV10-3	TRBJ1-6	NA	NA
CASSLAAGPRYGYTF	TGTGCCAGCAGCTTAGCGGCAGGGCCTAGATATGGCTACACCTTC	TRBV7-6	TRBJ1-2	NA	NA
CASSLDGTGREQYF	TGTGCTAGCAGCTTAGACGGGACAGGGCGCGAGCAGTACTTC	TRBV7-7	TRBJ2-7	TRBD1	NA
CASSQDGYEQYF	TGCGCCAGCAGCCAAGACGGCTACGAGCAGTACTTC	TRBV4-1	TRBJ2-7	NA	NA
CASSQDHVSGNTIYF	TGTGCCAGCAGCCAAGATCATGTCTCTGGAAACACCATATATTTT	TRBV3-1/TRBV3-2	TRBJ1-3	NA	NA
CASSLDRFNEQFF	TGTGCCAGCAGCTTGGACAGATTCAATGAGCAGTTCTTC	TRBV5-4	TRBJ2-1	NA	NA
CASSPGGMERIPYEQYF	TGTGCCAGCTCACCAGGGGGCATGGAGCGGATCCCCTACGAGCAGTACTTC	TRBV18	TRBJ2-7	NA	once
CASSQDYSAGNYGYTF	TGCGCCAGCAGCCAAGATTATTCCGCGGGTAACTATGGCTACACCTTC	TRBV4-3	TRBJ1-2	NA	NA
CASSILAGGPDTQYF	TGTGCCAGCAGTATATTAGCGGGAGGACCAGATACGCAGTATTTT	TRBV7-7	TRBJ2-3	TRBD2	NA
CASNEQGFYHEQYF	TGTGCCAGCAACGAACAGGGTTTTTACCACGAGCAGTACTTC	TRBV11-2	TRBJ2-7	NA	NA
CAIRATERTGYTETQYF	TGTGCCATCAGAGCCACAGAACGGACAGGGTATACGGAGACCCAGTACTTC	TRBV10-3	TRBJ2-5	TRBD1	NA
CASSMGGNTEAFF	TGTGCCAGCAGCATGGGGGGTAACACTGAAGCTTTCTTT	TRBV28	TRBJ1-1	NA	NA
CASSIRGGSTYEQYF	TGTGCCAGTAGTATACGGGGGGGGTCCACCTACGAGCAGTACTTC	TRBV19	TRBJ2-7	TRBD2	NA
CATSAVPYEQYF	TGTGCCACCAGTGCGGTACCCTACGAGCAGTACTTC	TRBV24-1	TRBJ2-7	NA	NA
CASSLSGLGEQYF	TGTGCCAGCAGCCTCAGCGGCTTGGGCGAGCAGTACTTC	TRBV11-3	TRBJ2-7	NA	NA
CASSYRGQDYEQYF	TGTGCCAGCAGTTATCGTGGACAGGATTACGAGCAGTACTTC	TRBV6-5	TRBJ2-7	TRBD1	once
CASSLGGQGVWETQYF	TGTGCCAGCAGCTTGGGGGGACAGGGTGTTTGGGAGACCCAGTACTTC	TRBV5-4	TRBJ2-5	TRBD1	once
CASSLDFGGPGNTIYF	TGTGCCAGCAGCTTAGATTTCGGGGGGCCTGGAAACACCATATATTTT	TRBV7-8	TRBJ1-3	NA	NA
CASSLVRDRVGETQYF	TGTGCCAGCAGCTTAGTTCGGGACAGGGTAGGGGAGACCCAGTACTTC	TRBV7-9	TRBJ2-5	TRBD1	NA
CASSPGTGSGYGYTF	TGTGCCAGCAGCCCGGGGACAGGGTCAGGCTATGGCTACACCTTC	TRBV7-6	TRBJ1-2	TRBD1	NA
CASLKGTGWISGNTEAFF	TGTGCCAGCCTCAAGGGGACAGGGTGGATTAGTGGGAACACTGAAGCTTTCTTT	TRBV21-1	TRBJ1-1	NA	once
CASRNSYGYTF	TGTGCCAGCAGGAACAGCTATGGCTACACCTTC	TRBV28	TRBJ1-2	NA	NA
CASSEGSFADTQYF	TGTGCCAGCAGTGAAGGGAGTTTCGCAGATACGCAGTATTTT	TRBV6-1	TRBJ2-3	NA	once